These 32 T cell receptor beta chains were all obtained from the same sample, sequenced in a study of T cells in narcolepsy. TCRdb keeps only in-frame clones here, not all; method: immunoSEQ multiplex PCR. The sample has fewer than 25,000 clones; about 80% are singletons. Source material: memory (CD45RA-) CD4+ T cells from blood. These receptors all come from a human donor in good health.

The chain is built from TRBV9 and TRBJ2-3; D unclear. The germline gives CDR1 SGDLS, CDR2 YYNGEE. This CDR3 contains 15 residues. Trimming took 2 bases from V and 0 from J, leaving 10 bases between them. CDR3 in DNA: TGTGCCAGCAGCGTGTCAGGCACTAGCACAGATACGCAGTATTTT. Translating gives CASSVSGTSTDTQYF.

V usage is TRBV27 and J usage is TRBJ1-1, with no clear D. The CDR3 length is 15 residues. Trimming removed 3 bases at V and 5 bases at J, with 16 bases between. The germline V gene encodes CDR1 MNHEY and CDR2 SMNVEV (reference sequence). CDR3 residues: CASSFRVGVGTEAFF. In DNA, the CDR3 is TGTGCCAGCAGTTTTAGGGTCGGGGTTGGGACTGAAGCTTTCTTT.

The chain recombines TRBV6-5 with TRBJ1-6, with D hard to call. Germline V gene lookup returns CDR1 MNHEY and CDR2 SVGAGI. The length of the CDR3 is 15 residues. V lost 5 bases and J lost 5, with 13 bases in between. The CDR3 bases are TGTGCCAGCAGTGTTATGTGGGGTAATAATTCACCCCTCCACTTT. Translating gives CASSVMWGNNSPLHF.

The rearrangement joins TRBV9 to TRBJ2-2; TRBD2 is a possible D gene (6 bases). The CDR3 loop spans 13 amino acids. V lost 6 bases, J lost 6 bases, and 12 bases lay in between. Germline CDR1 SGDLS, CDR2 YYNGEE. The CDR3 is CASNSREAGELFF. CDR3 DNA sequence: TGTGCCAGCAACTCGAGGGAGGCCGGGGAGCTGTTTTTT.

J is TRBJ2-2 and V is TRBV10-3; tentatively, D is TRBD1 or TRBD2 (5 bases each). Trimming cost V 4 bases and J 3 bases, with 21 bases left between them. This CDR3 spans 18 amino acids. CDR1 ENHRY and CDR2 SYGVKD come from the germline V gene. The CDR3: CAISVTGEGERHTGELFF. In nucleotides, the CDR3 is TGTGCCATCAGTGTTACTGGTGAAGGGGAGCGACACACCGGGGAGCTGTTTTTT.

The chain is built from TRBV5-4 and TRBJ1-6, with a weak D call TRBD1 (5 bases). The CDR3 runs to 14 residues. V dropped 1 base and J dropped 10 bases, with 12 bases sitting between them. Germline V gives CDR1 SGHNT, CDR2 YYREEE (reference sequence). The CDR3 here is CASSLKGIRSPLHF. The CDR3 nucleotides read TGTGCCAGCAGCTTGAAGGGGATAAGGTCACCCCTCCACTTT.

The chain links TRBV13 to TRBJ1-2; the D is unclear. Germline loops: CDR1 PRHDT, CDR2 FYEKMQ (reference sequence). The CDR3 consists of 13 residues. Trimming took off 0 bases at V and 5 bases at J, with 7 bases between the two ends. CDR3 protein: CASSLGRGYGYTF. The CDR3 nucleotides read TGTGCCAGCAGCTTAGGCCGCGGTTATGGCTACACCTTC.

The V and J genes are TRBV6-5 and TRBJ2-2, with D perhaps TRBD1 or TRBD2 (6 bases each). This CDR3 comprises 16 residues. Trimming took off 2 bases at V and 2 bases at J, with 12 bases between the two ends. The germline gives CDR1 MNHEY, CDR2 SVGAGI. CDR3 sequence: CASSYGRGQNTGELFF. The CDR3 nucleotides read TGTGCCAGCAGTTACGGCCGGGGGCAAAACACCGGGGAGCTGTTTTTT.

This clone was observed a single time. The J gene is TRBJ2-7, the V gene TRBV5-4; 7 nucleotides match TRBD1. The CDR3 is made up of 14 amino acids. Germline V CDR1 and CDR2: SGHNT, YYREEE (reference sequence). Losses at the gene ends were 1 base for V and 6 bases for J; bases not matched to a gene: 7. CDR3 bases: TGTGCCAGCAGCTTGAATACAGGGGTGGGCGAGCAGTACTTC. This sequence encodes CASSLNTGVGEQYF.

The chain recombines TRBV4-1 with TRBJ1-2; tentative D call: TRBD1 (5 bases). Germline-derived CDR1 and CDR2 are MGHRA and YSYEKL. This CDR3 region has 15 residues. V lost 0 bases and J 8 bases, leaving 16 bases between the germline ends. CDR3 DNA sequence: TGCGCCAGCAGCCAAGATGAGTTCGGGGGAGGAGGCTACACCTTC. Protein sequence: CASSQDEFGGGGYTF.

This clone was detected a few times. V is TRBV5-1 and J is TRBJ1-3; 7 bases are shared with TRBD1. The germline V gene encodes CDR1 SGHRS and CDR2 YFSETQ. With V trimmed by 0 bases and J by 3 bases, 6 bases remained unmatched. The CDR3 covers 16 residues. The CDR3, as DNA: TGCGCCAGCAGCTTGGAGTCCACAGGGGATGGAAACACCATATATTTT. Residues: CASSLESTGDGNTIYF.

The rearrangement joins TRBV2 to TRBJ1-2; 11 positions agree with TRBD1. Germline V gene sequence: CDR1 SNHLY, CDR2 FYNNEI. V lost 1 base and J lost 6; bases outside the gene matches: 7. The CDR3 contains 16 residues. CDR3 loop: CASSEGTGGIRDGYTF. For the CDR3, the DNA is TGTGCCAGCAGTGAAGGGACAGGGGGCATCCGTGATGGCTACACCTTC. The full variable domain, in which reference TRBV2 and TRBJ1-2 provide the parts outside the CDR3, is EPEVTQTPSHQVTQMGQEVILRCVPISNHLYFYWYRQILGQKVEFLVSFYNNEISEKSEIFDDQFSVERPDGSNFTLKIRSTKLEDSAMYFCASSEGTGGIRDGYTFGSGTRLTVV.

This clone was detected a few times. The V call is TRBV19, the J call TRBJ1-2; D is undetermined. Between the trimmed V and J ends, which lost 11 bases and 1 base, there was a span of 14 bases. CDR1 is LNHDA, CDR2 SQIVND, per germline (reference sequence). CDR3 size: 13 residues. The CDR3 reads CASRREINYGYTF. The CDR3 nucleotides are TGTGCCTCTCGTAGGGAGATTAACTATGGCTACACCTTC.

This clone was seen once. V gene TRBV11-3 combines with J gene TRBJ2-7; TRBD1 might be the D (5 bases). The CDR3 covers 15 residues. The V gene's germline CDR1 is SGHNT and CDR2 YENEEA. The V and J ends lost 5 bases and 0 bases respectively, with 14 bases between them. CDR3 DNA sequence: TGTGCCAGCAGCAGAAGTAGGGGATACTCCTACGAGCAGTACTTC. Protein sequence: CASSRSRGYSYEQYF.

The J gene is TRBJ2-7, the V gene TRBV27; 8 nucleotides align to TRBD1. Trimming cost V 2 bases and J 3 bases; bases outside gene matches: 6. The CDR3 has 15 amino acids. Germline assignment: CDR1 MNHEY and CDR2 SMNVEV (reference sequence). The CDR3 region is CASSLRTGILYEQYF. In DNA form, the CDR3 reads TGTGCCAGCAGTTTACGGACAGGGATCCTCTACGAGCAGTACTTC.

This rearrangement joins TRBV13 to TRBJ1-4; perhaps TRBD1 as D (5 bases). The germline V gene has CDR1 PRHDT and CDR2 FYEKMQ (reference sequence). V gave up 7 bases and J gave up 7 bases, with 16 bases separating them. The CDR3 consists of 14 residues. CDR3 region: CASTQSPGGEKLFF. CDR3 nucleotide sequence: TGTGCCAGCACCCAATCCCCGGGGGGTGAAAAACTGTTTTTT. Variable domain in full (rest from reference TRBV13 and TRBJ1-4): AAGVIQSPRHLIKEKRETATLKCYPIPRHDTVYWYQQGPGQDPQFLISFYEKMQSDKGSIPDRFSAQQFSDYHSELNMSSLELGDSALYFCASTQSPGGEKLFFGSGTQLSVL.

The V gene is TRBV5-1, the J gene TRBJ2-2, with D unclear. V lost 2 bases, J lost 0 bases, and 8 bases lay in between. The CDR3 is 15 residues long. Germline CDR1 SGHRS, CDR2 YFSETQ. The DNA of the CDR3 is TGCGCCAGCAGCTTAGCACAGACGAACACCGGGGAGCTGTTTTTT. This codes for CASSLAQTNTGELFF.

J is TRBJ1-1 and V is TRBV5-5; D remains ambiguous. The CDR3 covers 13 residues. The V end was cut by 7 bases, the J end by 1 base, with 11 bases between. The germline V gene encodes CDR1 SGHKS and CDR2 YYEKEE (reference sequence). The CDR3 DNA reads TGTGCCAGCGGCCCCCTGGGGAACACTGAAGCTTTCTTT. Its translation is CASGPLGNTEAFF. Supplemented by reference TRBV5-5 and TRBJ1-1, the full variable domain reads DAGVTQSPTHLIKTRGQQVTLRCSPISGHKSVSWYQQVLGQGPQFIFQYYEKEERGRGNFPDRFSARQFPNYSSELNVNALLLGDSALYLCASGPLGNTEAFFGQGTRLTVV.

V is TRBV6-5 and J is TRBJ1-6; a possible D gene is TRBD1 (5 bases). The length of the CDR3 is 15 residues. Germline lookup yields CDR1 MNHEY and CDR2 SVGAGI. Trimming removed 2 bases from V and 9 bases from J, with 14 bases in between. CDR3 region: CASSYQGREGSPLHF. In DNA, the CDR3 is TGTGCCAGCAGTTACCAGGGCAGGGAGGGTTCACCCCTCCACTTT.

This chain uses TRBV7-9 with TRBJ1-6; no definite D call. There are 16 residues in the CDR3. Germline CDR1 and CDR2: SEHNR and FQNEAQ (reference sequence). V lost 6 bases and J lost 4, with 16 bases in between. This CDR3 reads CASRQNDGLYNSPLHF. The CDR3 DNA is TGTGCCAGCAGACAAAACGATGGCCTTTATAATTCACCCCTCCACTTT.

This sequence joins TRBV11-3 and TRBJ1-1, with no clear D. The germline V and J ends were trimmed by 3 bases and 6 bases, with 8 bases remaining between them. The length of the CDR3 is 12 residues. In germline, CDR1 is SGHNT, CDR2 YENEEA. The CDR3 DNA reads as TGTGCCAGCAGCTTTCTGACCTCTGAAGCTTTCTTT. It codes for CASSFLTSEAFF.

The chain couples TRBV30 to TRBJ2-1; tentatively, D is TRBD2 (6 bases). This CDR3 is built from 11 residues. Per germline, CDR1 GTSNPN and CDR2 SVGIG (reference sequence). The V end was cut by 5 bases, the J end by 5 bases, with 7 bases between. The CDR3 DNA sequence: TGTGCCTGGCCGGGGGACAATGAGCAGTTCTTC. Encoded protein: CAWPGDNEQFF.

The rearrangement uses TRBV5-1 and TRBJ2-5; possible D gene TRBD2, 6 bases. Looked up from germline, CDR1 is SGHRS and CDR2 is YFSETQ. Trimming took off 4 bases at V and 7 bases at J, with 14 bases between the two ends. The CDR3 runs to 13 residues. CDR3 residues: CASSTGLGGTQYF. DNA for the CDR3: TGCGCCAGCAGCACCGGACTCGGGGGGACCCAGTACTTC.

This chain uses TRBV7-2 with TRBJ2-5, with TRBD1 matching 9 bases. In germline, CDR1 is SGHTA, CDR2 FQGNSA. This CDR3 has 15 residues. The V gene end was trimmed by 5 bases and the J gene end by 5 bases; junction bases not matched to a gene: 9. The CDR3 DNA reads as TGTGCCAGCAGCACGCGGGACAGGGCTATGGAGACCCAGTACTTC. Translated, it gives CASSTRDRAMETQYF.

The chain couples TRBV5-8 to TRBJ1-2; 9 bases are a match to TRBD1. Germline lookup yields CDR1 SGHTS and CDR2 YDEGEE. The CDR3 length is 14 residues. V trimming: 4 bases; J trimming: 5 bases; junction bases outside the gene matches: 6. The CDR3 sequence: CASSSRQGVYGYTF. For the CDR3, the DNA is TGTGCCAGCAGCAGCCGACAGGGGGTATATGGCTACACCTTC. Together with reference TRBV5-8 and TRBJ1-2, the CDR3 gives the full variable domain: EAGVTQSPTHLIKTRGQQATLRCSPISGHTSVYWYQQALGLGLQFLLWYDEGEERNRGNFPPRFSGRQFPNYSSELNVNALELEDSALYLCASSSRQGVYGYTFGSGTRLTVV.

The genes are TRBV19 and TRBJ2-3; TRBD1 aligns across 9 bases. V lost 3 bases to trimming and J lost 6 bases; unmatched junction nucleotides: 10. The CDR3 contains 16 residues. Germline CDR1 is LNHDA and CDR2 is SQIVND (reference sequence). CDR3 nucleotide sequence: TGTGCCAGTAGTATTTTTGGACAGGGGAGAGGGGATACGCAGTATTTT. This translates into CASSIFGQGRGDTQYF.

This chain uses TRBV20-1 with TRBJ1-4; D not resolved. CDR3 length: 11 amino acids. V was trimmed by 0 bases and J by 7 bases, leaving 3 bases between them. CDR1 and CDR2 (germline): DFQATT, SNEGSKA (reference sequence). CDR3 DNA: TGCAGTGCTAGAGAGGGTGAAAAACTGTTTTTT. Translating gives CSAREGEKLFF.

V and J are TRBV7-2 and TRBJ2-5; D remains unclear. Germline assignment: CDR1 SGHTA and CDR2 FQGNSA. CDR3 length: 15 amino acids. Deletions cut 7 bases from V and 2 bases from J, with 17 bases between. The CDR3 sequence: CASTSSIGPQETQYF. In DNA form, the CDR3 reads TGTGCCAGCACCTCGTCTATTGGACCGCAAGAGACCCAGTACTTC.

The chain employs TRBV7-2 and TRBJ2-3; no definite D call. Trimming shortened V by 3 bases and J by 2 bases, and 9 bases separated the two germline ends. This CDR3 contains 14 residues. CDR1 SGHTA and CDR2 FQGNSA come from the germline V gene. In DNA, the CDR3 is TGTGCCAGCAGCTTTACTACCCACACAGATACGCAGTATTTT. Amino acids: CASSFTTHTDTQYF.

The chain uses TRBV7-2 and TRBJ1-5; 7 bases are shared with TRBD1. There are 16 residues in the CDR3. The V gene end was trimmed by 1 base and the J gene end by 4 bases; junction bases not matched to a gene: 7. Per the germline V gene, CDR1 is SGHTA and CDR2 is FQGNSA. The CDR3 reads CASSLEGQQGNQPQHF. The CDR3, as DNA: TGTGCCAGCAGCTTAGAGGGCCAACAGGGGAATCAGCCCCAGCATTTT.

This sequence joins TRBV11-3 and TRBJ2-5; 8 nucleotides agree with TRBD2. The germline gives CDR1 SGHNT, CDR2 YENEEA. The CDR3 is made up of 13 amino acids. Trimming took 8 bases from V and 5 from J; bases not matched to a gene: 7. The CDR3 protein is CASSGGAEETQYF. The CDR3 DNA reads TGTGCCAGCTCCGGGGGGGCGGAGGAGACCCAGTACTTC.

There are a few counts of this clone. The gene calls are TRBV6-6 and TRBJ1-5; D is possibly TRBD1 (6 bases). Germline values: CDR1 MNHNY, CDR2 SVGAGI (reference sequence). The V and J ends lost 5 bases and 6 bases respectively, with 20 bases between them. This CDR3 has 16 residues. CDR3 in DNA: TGTGCCAGCAGTCGGGTACAGGGAGGAGTAAGTCAGCCCCAGCATTTT. Its translation: CASSRVQGGVSQPQHF.